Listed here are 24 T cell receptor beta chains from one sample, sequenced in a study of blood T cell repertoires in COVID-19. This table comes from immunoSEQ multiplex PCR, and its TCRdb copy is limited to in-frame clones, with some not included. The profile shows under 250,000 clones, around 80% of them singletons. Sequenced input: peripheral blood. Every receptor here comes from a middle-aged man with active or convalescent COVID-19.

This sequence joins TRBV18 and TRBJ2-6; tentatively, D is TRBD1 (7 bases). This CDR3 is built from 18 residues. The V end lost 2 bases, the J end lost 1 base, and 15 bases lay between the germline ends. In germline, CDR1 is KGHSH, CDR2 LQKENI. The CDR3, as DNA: TGTGCCAGCTCACCAGGGCCAGGGGGGTCTTCTGGGGCCAACGTCCTGACTTTC. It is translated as CASSPGPGGSSGANVLTF.

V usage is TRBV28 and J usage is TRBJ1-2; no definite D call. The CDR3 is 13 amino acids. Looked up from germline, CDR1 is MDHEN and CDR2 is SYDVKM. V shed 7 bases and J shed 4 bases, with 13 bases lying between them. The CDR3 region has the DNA TGTGCCAGCAATCCCCAGCAGGTCTATGGCTACACCTTC. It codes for CASNPQQVYGYTF.

The CDR3 coding sequence is TGTGCCACCACGGGTGGCGGGGAGCTGTTTTTT. Translating it yields CATTGGGELFF. The chain carries TRBV24-1 and TRBJ2-2; D gene uncertain. V was trimmed by 8 bases and J by 7 bases, leaving 7 bases between them. Germline V CDR1 and CDR2: KGHDR, SFDVKD. This CDR3 contains 11 residues.

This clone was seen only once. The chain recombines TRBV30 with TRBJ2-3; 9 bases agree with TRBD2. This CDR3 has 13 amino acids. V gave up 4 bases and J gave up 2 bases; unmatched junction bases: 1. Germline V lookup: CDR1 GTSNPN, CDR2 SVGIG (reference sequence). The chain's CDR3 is CAWTSGNTDTQYF. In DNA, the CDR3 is TGTGCCTGGACTAGCGGGAACACAGATACGCAGTATTTT.

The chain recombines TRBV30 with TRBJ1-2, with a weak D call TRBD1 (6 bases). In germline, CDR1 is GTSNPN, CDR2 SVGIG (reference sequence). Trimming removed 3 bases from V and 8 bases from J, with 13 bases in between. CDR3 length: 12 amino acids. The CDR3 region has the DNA TGTGCCTGGAGGAACTTCAGGGGCGGCTACACCTTC. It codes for CAWRNFRGGYTF.

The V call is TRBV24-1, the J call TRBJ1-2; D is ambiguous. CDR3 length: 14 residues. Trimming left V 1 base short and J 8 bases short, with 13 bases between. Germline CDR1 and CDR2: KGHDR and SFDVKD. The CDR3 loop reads CATSDFQTARGYTF. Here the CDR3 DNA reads TGTGCCACCAGTGATTTTCAGACGGCCAGGGGCTACACCTTC.

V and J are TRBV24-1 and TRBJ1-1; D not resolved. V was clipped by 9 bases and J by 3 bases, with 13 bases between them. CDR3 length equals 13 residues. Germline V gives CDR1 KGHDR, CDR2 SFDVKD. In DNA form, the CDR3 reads TGTGCCACCCATTCGGGGTCCGACACTGAAGCTTTCTTT. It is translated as CATHSGSDTEAFF.

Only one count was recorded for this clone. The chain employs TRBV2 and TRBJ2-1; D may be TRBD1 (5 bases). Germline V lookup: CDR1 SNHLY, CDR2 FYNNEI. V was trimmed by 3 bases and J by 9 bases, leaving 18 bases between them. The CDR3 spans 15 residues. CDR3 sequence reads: CASSEQQVSSGEQFF. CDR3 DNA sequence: TGTGCCAGCAGTGAGCAACAGGTCAGCTCCGGTGAGCAGTTCTTC.

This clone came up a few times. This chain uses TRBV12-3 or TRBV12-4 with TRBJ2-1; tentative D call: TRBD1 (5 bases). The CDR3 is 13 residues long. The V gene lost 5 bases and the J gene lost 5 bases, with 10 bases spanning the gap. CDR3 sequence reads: CASSNRYHNEQFF. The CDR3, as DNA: TGTGCCAGCAGTAACAGGTATCACAATGAGCAGTTCTTC.

CDR3 nucleotides: TGTGCCAGCAGCCACCGGGACAGTCTCTATGGCTACACCTTC. Its protein product is CASSHRDSLYGYTF. The V gene is TRBV3-1 (or the pseudogene TRBV3-2), the J gene TRBJ1-2, with 7 bases fitting TRBD1. Trimming at V came to 3 bases and at J to 4 bases, leaving 5 bases not matched to a gene. In germline, CDR1 is LGHDT, CDR2 YNNKEL (reference sequence). This CDR3 has 14 residues.

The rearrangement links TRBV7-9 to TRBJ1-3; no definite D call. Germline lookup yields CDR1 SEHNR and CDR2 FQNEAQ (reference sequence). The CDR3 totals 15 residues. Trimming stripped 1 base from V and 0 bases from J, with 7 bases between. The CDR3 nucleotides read TGTGCCAGCAGCTTAGACGGCGGCTCTGGAAACACCATATATTTT. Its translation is CASSLDGGSGNTIYF.

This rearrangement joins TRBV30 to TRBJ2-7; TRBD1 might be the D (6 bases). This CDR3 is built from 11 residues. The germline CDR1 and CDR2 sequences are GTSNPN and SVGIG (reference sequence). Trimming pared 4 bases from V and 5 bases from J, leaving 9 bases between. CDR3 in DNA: TGTGCCTGGAACAGGGCCCACGAGCAGTACTTC. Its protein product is CAWNRAHEQYF.

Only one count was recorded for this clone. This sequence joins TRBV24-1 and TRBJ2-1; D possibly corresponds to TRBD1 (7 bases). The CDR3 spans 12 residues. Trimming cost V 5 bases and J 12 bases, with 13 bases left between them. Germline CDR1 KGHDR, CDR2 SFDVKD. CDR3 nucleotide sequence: TGTGCCACCAGTGTCGGAGGGGGCGTGCAGTTCTTC. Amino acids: CATSVGGGVQFF.

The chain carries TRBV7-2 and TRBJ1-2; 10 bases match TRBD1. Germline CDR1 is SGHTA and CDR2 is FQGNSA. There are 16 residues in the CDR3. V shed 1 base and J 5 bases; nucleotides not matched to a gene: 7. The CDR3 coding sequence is TGTGCCAGCAGCTTAGACTTCGGGACAGGGGTTTATGGCTACACCTTC. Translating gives CASSLDFGTGVYGYTF.

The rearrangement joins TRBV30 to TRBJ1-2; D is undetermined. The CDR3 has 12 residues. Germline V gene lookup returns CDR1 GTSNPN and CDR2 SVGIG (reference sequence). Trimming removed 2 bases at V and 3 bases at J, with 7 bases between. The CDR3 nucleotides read TGTGCCTGGAGTTCCGGGGACTATGGCTACACCTTC. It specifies CAWSSGDYGYTF.

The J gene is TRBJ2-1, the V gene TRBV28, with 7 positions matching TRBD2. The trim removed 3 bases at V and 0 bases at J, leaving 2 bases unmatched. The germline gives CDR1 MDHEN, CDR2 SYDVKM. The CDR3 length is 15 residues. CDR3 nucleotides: TGTGCCAGCAGTTTCGGCGGGAGCTCCTACAATGAGCAGTTCTTC. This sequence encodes CASSFGGSSYNEQFF.

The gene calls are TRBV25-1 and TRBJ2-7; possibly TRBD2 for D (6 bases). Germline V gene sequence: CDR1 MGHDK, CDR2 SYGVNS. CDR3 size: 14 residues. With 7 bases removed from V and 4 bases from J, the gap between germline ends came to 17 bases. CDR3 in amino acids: CASTPTGVLYEQYF. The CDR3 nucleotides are TGTGCCAGCACACCAACGGGAGTGTTATACGAGCAGTACTTC.

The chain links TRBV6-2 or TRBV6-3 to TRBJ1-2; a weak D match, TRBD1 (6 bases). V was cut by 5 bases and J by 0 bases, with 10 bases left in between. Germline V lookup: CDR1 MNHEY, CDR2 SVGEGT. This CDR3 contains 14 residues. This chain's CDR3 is CASSQGSANYGYTF. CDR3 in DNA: TGTGCCAGCAGTCAGGGGTCCGCTAACTATGGCTACACCTTC.

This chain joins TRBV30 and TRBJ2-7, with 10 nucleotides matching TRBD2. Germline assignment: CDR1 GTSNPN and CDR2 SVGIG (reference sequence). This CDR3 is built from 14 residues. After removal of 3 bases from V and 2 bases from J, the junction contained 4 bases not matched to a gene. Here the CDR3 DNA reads TGTGCCTGGAGACCTAGCGGGGGTACCTACGAGCAGTACTTC. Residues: CAWRPSGGTYEQYF. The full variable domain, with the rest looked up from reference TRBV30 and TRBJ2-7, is SQTIHQWPATLVQPVGSPLSLECTVEGTSNPNLYWYRQAAGRGLQLLFYSVGIGQISSEVPQNLSASRPQDRQFILSSKKLLLSDSGFYLCAWRPSGGTYEQYFGPGTRLTVT.

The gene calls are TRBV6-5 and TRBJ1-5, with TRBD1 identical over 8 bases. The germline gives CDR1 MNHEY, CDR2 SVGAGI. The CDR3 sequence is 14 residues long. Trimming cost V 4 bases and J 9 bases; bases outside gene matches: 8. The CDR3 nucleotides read TGTGCCAGCAGTTCCGGACAGGGCAGAAGGCCCCAGCATTTT. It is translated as CASSSGQGRRPQHF.

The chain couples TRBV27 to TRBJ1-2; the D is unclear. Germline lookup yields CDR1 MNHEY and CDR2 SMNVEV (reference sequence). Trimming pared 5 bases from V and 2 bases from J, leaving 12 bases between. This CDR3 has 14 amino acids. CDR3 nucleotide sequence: TGTGCCAGCAGTCCGGAGGCGGGGAACTATGGCTACACCTTC. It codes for CASSPEAGNYGYTF.

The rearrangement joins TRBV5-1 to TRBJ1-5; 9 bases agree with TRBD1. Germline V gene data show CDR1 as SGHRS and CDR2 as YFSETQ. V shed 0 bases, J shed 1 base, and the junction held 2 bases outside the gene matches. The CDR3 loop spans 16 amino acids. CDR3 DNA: TGCGCCAGCAGCTTGGACGGGACAGGGAGCAATCAGCCCCAGCATTTT. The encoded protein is CASSLDGTGSNQPQHF.

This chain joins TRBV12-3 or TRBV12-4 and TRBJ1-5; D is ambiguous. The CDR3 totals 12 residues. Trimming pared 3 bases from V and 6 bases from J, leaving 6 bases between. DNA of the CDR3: TGTGCCAGCAGTTTCTTCTCTCAGCCCCAGCATTTT. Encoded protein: CASSFFSQPQHF.

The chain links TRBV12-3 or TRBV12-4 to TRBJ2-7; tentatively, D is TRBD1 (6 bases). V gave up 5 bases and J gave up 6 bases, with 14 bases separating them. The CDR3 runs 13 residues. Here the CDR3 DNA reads TGTGCCAGCAGTCTCACAGGGTCGCGCGAGCAGTACTTC. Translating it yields CASSLTGSREQYF.